The next 8 T cell receptor beta chains were all read from a single sample in a study of metastatic and nonmetastatic thyroid tumors. TCRdb re-called the PCR reads through MiXCR. The sample includes approximately 16,000 clones, 12% of them seen just once. Thyroid surgery was preceded by no treatment in any patient. The sequenced sample consisted of tumor tissue. The receptors stem from a female donor with papillary thyroid cancer or a benign thyroid nodule (not recorded which). Some clones in this sample may be carry-over from other donors' samples.

This clone was found many times. A much larger clonotype is one base distant, so this may be a read error. Other DNA sequences from this sample encode an identical CDR3 as well. This chain uses TRBV20-1 with TRBJ2-3; TRBD2 aligns across 8 bases. Looked up from germline, CDR1 is DFQATT and CDR2 is SNEGSKA (reference sequence). The CDR3 contains 14 residues. Losses at the gene ends were 3 bases for V and 6 bases for J; bases not matched to a gene: 8. CDR3 in amino acids: CSARLGGGSDTQYF. In DNA form, the CDR3 reads TGCAGTGCTAGGCTTGGCGGGGGGTCGGATACGCAGTATTTT.

This clone was detected ten times or more. The genes are TRBV5-6 and TRBJ2-2, with D unresolved. V lost 2 bases to trimming and J lost 4 bases, with 9 bases between them. The CDR3 spans 14 residues. Germline loops: CDR1 SGHDT, CDR2 YYEEEE. CDR3 sequence reads: CASSFSQFTGELFF. For the CDR3, the DNA is TGTGCCAGCAGCTTTTCACAGTTCACCGGGGAGCTGTTTTTT.

In this sample, this clone is medium-sized. The chain has TRBV20-1 and TRBJ1-1; 7 positions agree with TRBD1. This CDR3 contains 16 residues. The ends lost 3 bases at V and 0 bases at J; junction bases unmatched: 10. CDR1 is DFQATT and CDR2 is SNEGSKA in the germline V gene (reference sequence). The CDR3 DNA follows: TGCAGTGCTAGTCAGCTGGGGACAGACTTGAACACTGAAGCTTTCTTT. This translates into CSASQLGTDLNTEAFF.

This clone was observed at least ten times. The rearrangement joins TRBV5-1 to TRBJ2-7; unclear D gene. Germline loops: CDR1 SGHRS, CDR2 YFSETQ. V was trimmed by 2 bases and J by 4 bases, leaving 10 bases between them. This CDR3 contains 13 residues. The CDR3 is CASSLVIGYEQYF. CDR3 DNA sequence: TGCGCCAGCAGCTTAGTAATTGGGTACGAGCAGTACTTC.

This clone appeared many times. The chain carries TRBV20-1 and TRBJ2-3; 13 nucleotides agree with TRBD2. The junction had 7 bases not matched to a gene; V was cut back by 6 bases and J by 1 base. Germline V gene data show CDR1 as DFQATT and CDR2 as SNEGSKA (reference sequence). This CDR3 has 16 amino acids. The CDR3 is CSATTGTSGGTDTQYF. CDR3 nucleotides: TGCAGTGCAACCACGGGGACTAGCGGGGGCACAGATACGCAGTATTTT.

By sample fraction, this clone is medium-sized. V is TRBV19 and J is TRBJ2-2; 8 bases fit TRBD2. Trimming cost V 4 bases and J 7 bases; bases outside gene matches: 8. This CDR3 comprises 15 residues. Germline V gene data show CDR1 as LNHDA and CDR2 as SQIVND (reference sequence). CDR3 loop: CASSKLAETGGELFF. The CDR3, as DNA: TGTGCCAGTAGTAAACTAGCGGAAACCGGCGGGGAGCTGTTTTTT.

The table lists this clone with many counts. The chain carries TRBV5-6 and TRBJ1-4, with D maybe TRBD1 (5 bases). V lost 4 bases to trimming and J lost 7 bases, with 17 bases between them. The CDR3 sequence is 15 residues long. The germline V gene encodes CDR1 SGHDT and CDR2 YYEEEE. The CDR3 spells CASSSPTDGGEKLFF. As DNA, the CDR3 is TGTGCCAGCAGCAGTCCAACAGACGGGGGTGAAAAACTGTTTTTT.

The rearrangement links TRBV30 to TRBJ1-5; the D gene is possibly TRBD1 (6 bases). The V gene lost 2 bases and the J gene lost 2 bases, with 10 bases spanning the gap. Germline values: CDR1 GTSNPN, CDR2 SVGIG (reference sequence). The length of the CDR3 is 14 residues. CDR3 DNA sequence: TGTGCCTGGAGTCGGACAGCCCGCAATCAGCCCCAGCATTTT. Translating it yields CAWSRTARNQPQHF.